This TCR beta chain is from a study of Ad26.COV2.S vaccination and SARS-CoV-2 variants. The method was immunoSEQ multiplex PCR; TCRdb's version includes in-frame clones alone and lacks a portion of them. The sample lists over 85,000 clones, about four fifths seen once, with about 17% in the top ten. The length of the CDR3 is 16 residues. The trim removed 0 bases at V and 4 bases at J, leaving 3 bases unmatched. The germline CDR1 and CDR2 sequences are MNHEY and SMNVEV (reference sequence). Sequencing used peripheral blood, obtained after recovery from COVID-19. V usage is TRBV27 and J usage is TRBJ2-1; the match to TRBD2 covers 10 bases. The receptor comes from a human donor who had recovered from COVID-19. The CDR3 region is CASSLSSGGGYNEQFF. DNA of the CDR3: TGTGCCAGCAGTTTATCCAGCGGGGGGGGTTACAATGAGCAGTTCTTC.